This T cell receptor (beta chain) stems from a study of T-cell reconstitution after alpha-beta-depleted transplantation in children. Study-wide results and caveats: A year post-transplant, T-cell counts and diversity derived mostly from newly produced T cells.

TCRbeta library preparation incorporated unique molecular identifiers. TCRdb reprocessed the PCR reads with MiXCR, giving one entry per CDR3 protein. The table lists about 980,000 distinct CDR3 sequences, roughly 29% of them singletons. About this clonotype: As yet, its antigen is unknown.

V lost 0 bases to trimming and J lost 8 bases, with 18 bases between them. This CDR3 has 16 amino acids. Per the germline V gene, CDR1 is SGDLS and CDR2 is YYNGEE. This chain links TRBV9 with TRBJ2-1; D is possibly TRBD2 (6 bases). The specimen comprised PBMCs, mostly from graft donor cells, sampled 360 days after TCRalphabeta/CD19-depleted stem cell transplant. This TCR was recovered from a boy in the first two years of life who had a stem cell transplant for SCID, so the T cells may come from the graft donor. CDR3 nucleotide sequence: TGTGCCAGCAGCGTAGGAGGGTACCTTGGAGGGGATGAGCAGTTCTTC. Translation gives CASSVGGYLGGDEQFF.